The clone carrying this TCR beta chain is a singleton in its sample. This sample is part of a study of blood T cell repertoires in COVID-19. The ends were cut back, 5 bases at V and 8 bases at J, with 32 bases in the middle. Germline CDR1 reads SGHKS; CDR2 reads YYEKEE (reference sequence). There are 18 residues in the CDR3. Profiling relied on immunoSEQ multiplex PCR, and the TCRdb table lists in-frame clones only, not all of them. The table has 55,000 to 75,000 clones, 80% to 90% seen once. The sample was peripheral blood. V is TRBV5-5 and J is TRBJ2-7; weak D call: TRBD2 (6 bases). This sequence originates from a man aged 50-59 years with active COVID-19. The chain's CDR3 is CASRHPDTAGTEDGQQYF. CDR3 DNA sequence: TGTGCCAGCAGGCATCCCGACACGGCGGGGACTGAGGATGGGCAGCAGTACTTC.